A single sample is the source of the 2 T cell receptor beta chains below, sequenced in a study of radiotherapy plus CTLA-4 blockade in lung cancer. Assay used: immunoSEQ multiplex PCR; TCRdb lists only in-frame clones, some missing. Here the sample spans 100,000 to 150,000 clones, about four fifths being singletons. Specimen: peripheral blood, collected from a patient treated with radiotherapy plus ipilimumab. These TCRs come from a human donor with non-small cell lung cancer who had a partial response to radiotherapy plus ipilimumab.

The gene calls are TRBV12-5 and TRBJ1-1; the match to TRBD1 covers 10 bases. The ends lost 7 bases at V and 4 bases at J; junction bases unmatched: 9. The CDR3 covers 15 residues. Germline loops: CDR1 LGHNT, CDR2 FRNRAP. In DNA, the CDR3 is TGTGCTAGTGACCCTGGACAGGGGGTCACCACTGAAGCTTTCTTT. This sequence encodes CASDPGQGVTTEAFF.

V usage is TRBV19 and J usage is TRBJ2-3; D perhaps matches TRBD2 (5 bases). Germline CDR1 reads LNHDA; CDR2 reads SQIVND (reference sequence). The V end was cut by 1 base, the J end by 4 bases, with 9 bases between. The CDR3 is made up of 14 amino acids. CDR3 residues: CASSIVASSDTQYF. CDR3 coding DNA: TGTGCCAGTAGTATAGTAGCTAGCTCAGATACGCAGTATTTT.